This T cell receptor beta chain is drawn from a study of T cells in localized non-small cell lung cancer. Study outcomes and limitations: Adjacent lung tissue had a median about 50 of the top 100 clones found in the tumor. Longer overall survival was linked to higher blood T cell density. Exceeding tumor, uninvolved adjacent lung had the highest T cell clonality.

As for this clone: Its antigen is not known.

The V gene lost 5 bases and the J gene lost 1 base, with 13 bases spanning the gap. Germline V gene lookup returns CDR1 LNHDA and CDR2 SQIVND (reference sequence). This CDR3 region has 15 residues. Sequencing was performed with immunoSEQ multiplex PCR; in TCRdb, only in-frame clones are kept and a portion is missing. The table includes roughly 13,000 clones, around 84% detected once. The genes are TRBV19 and TRBJ2-3; D possibly corresponds to TRBD1 (7 bases). This sequence originates from a male donor aged 60 or over with stage I squamous cell lung carcinoma. The sequences come from peripheral blood, collected before any cancer treatment. The DNA of the CDR3 is TGTGCCAGTAGTGACGGAGGGGGCGGCACAGATACGCAGTATTTT. Its protein is CASSDGGGGTDTQYF.